This T cell receptor (beta chain) originates from a study of response to subunit inactivated influenza vaccine. TCRdb passed the RT-PCR reads through MiXCR, listing each CDR3 protein once. Of 450,000 to 600,000 distinct CDR3 sequences listed, 15% to 20% are singletons. Germline CDR1 SGHTA, CDR2 FQGTGA. The CDR3 has 14 residues. Trimming removed 5 bases at V and 8 bases at J, with 16 bases between. With respect to this clonotype: Its antigen is unidentified.

Overall study findings and caveats: Authors suggested seasonal influenza vaccinations each recruit few new T cells.

The chain links TRBV7-3 to TRBJ2-1; tentative D call: TRBD2 (6 bases). Here the sequenced sample was CD4+ T cells sorted from PBMCs, taken around 25 months after vaccination. This TCR was sampled from a man aged 50 to 69 who received an inactivated influenza vaccine. The CDR3 loop reads CASSPSSGGDEQFF. The CDR3 DNA follows: TGTGCCAGCAGCCCATCATCCGGGGGTGATGAGCAGTTCTTC.